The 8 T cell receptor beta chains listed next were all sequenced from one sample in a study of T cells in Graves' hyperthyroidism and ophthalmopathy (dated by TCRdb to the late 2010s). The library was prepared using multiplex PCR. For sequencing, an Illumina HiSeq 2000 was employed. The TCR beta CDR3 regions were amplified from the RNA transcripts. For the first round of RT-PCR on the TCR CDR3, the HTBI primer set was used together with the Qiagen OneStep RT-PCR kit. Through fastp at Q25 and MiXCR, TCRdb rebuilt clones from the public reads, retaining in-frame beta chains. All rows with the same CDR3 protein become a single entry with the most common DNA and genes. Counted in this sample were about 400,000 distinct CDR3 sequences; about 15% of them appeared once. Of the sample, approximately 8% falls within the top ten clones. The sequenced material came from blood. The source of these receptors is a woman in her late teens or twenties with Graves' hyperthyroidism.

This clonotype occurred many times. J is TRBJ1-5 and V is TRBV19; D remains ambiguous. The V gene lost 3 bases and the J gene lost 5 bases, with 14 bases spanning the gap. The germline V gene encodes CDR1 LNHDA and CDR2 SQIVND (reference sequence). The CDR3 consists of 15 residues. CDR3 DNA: TGTGCCAGTAGTATTTTGCCAGGAGGTTATCAGCCCCAGCATTTT. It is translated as CASSILPGGYQPQHF. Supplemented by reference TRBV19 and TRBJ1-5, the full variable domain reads DGGITQSPKYLFRKEGQNVTLSCEQNLNHDAMYWYRQDPGQGLRLIYYSQIVNDFQKGDIAEGYSVSREKKESFPLTVTSAQKNPTAFYLCASSILPGGYQPQHFGDGTRLSIL.

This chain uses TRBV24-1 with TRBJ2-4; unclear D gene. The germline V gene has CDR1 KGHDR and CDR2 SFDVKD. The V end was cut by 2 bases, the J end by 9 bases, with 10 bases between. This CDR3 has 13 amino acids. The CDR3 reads CATSDYDSGIQYF. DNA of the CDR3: TGTGCCACCAGTGATTATGACTCGGGCATTCAGTACTTC.

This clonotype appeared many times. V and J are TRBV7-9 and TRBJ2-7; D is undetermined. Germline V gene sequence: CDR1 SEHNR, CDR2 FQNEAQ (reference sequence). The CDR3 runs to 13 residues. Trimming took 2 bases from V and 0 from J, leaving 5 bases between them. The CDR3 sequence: CASSLTPSYEQYF. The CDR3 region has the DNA TGTGCCAGCAGCTTAACCCCCTCCTACGAGCAGTACTTC.

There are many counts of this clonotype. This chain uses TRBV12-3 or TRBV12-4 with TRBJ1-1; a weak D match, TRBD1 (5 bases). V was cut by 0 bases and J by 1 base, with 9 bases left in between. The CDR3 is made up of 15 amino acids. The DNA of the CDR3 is TGTGCCAGCAGTTTAGCGCCAGGACAGAACACTGAAGCTTTCTTT. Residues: CASSLAPGQNTEAFF.

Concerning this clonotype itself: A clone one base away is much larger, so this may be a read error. CDR3: CASSGATGPNQPQHF. As DNA, the CDR3 is TGTGCCAGCAGTGGGGCTACCGGACCTAATCAGCCCCAGCATTTT. The rearrangement joins TRBV6-1 to TRBJ1-5, with no clear D. The V end lost 4 bases, the J end lost 4 bases, and 14 bases lay between the germline ends. CDR1 and CDR2 (germline): MNHNS, SASEGT. The CDR3 loop spans 15 amino acids.

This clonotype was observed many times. CDR3 nucleotides: TGTGCCAGTAGTCACCCGTATGGCTACACCTTC. Translated: CASSHPYGYTF. The chain employs TRBV19 and TRBJ1-2; D call uncertain. Trimming removed 5 bases at V and 5 bases at J, with 6 bases between. Germline lookup yields CDR1 LNHDA and CDR2 SQIVND (reference sequence). The CDR3 contains 11 residues.

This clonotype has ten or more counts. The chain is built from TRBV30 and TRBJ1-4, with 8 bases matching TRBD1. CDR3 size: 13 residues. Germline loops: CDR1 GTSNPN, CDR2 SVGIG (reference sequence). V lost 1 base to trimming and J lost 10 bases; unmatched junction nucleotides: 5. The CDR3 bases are TGTGCCTGGAGTGGTGACAGGGGTGGAAAACTGTTTTTT. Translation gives CAWSGDRGGKLFF.

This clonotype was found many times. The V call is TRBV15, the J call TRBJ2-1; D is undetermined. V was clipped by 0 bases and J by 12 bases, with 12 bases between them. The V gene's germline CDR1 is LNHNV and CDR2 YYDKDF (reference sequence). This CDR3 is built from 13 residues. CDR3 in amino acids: CATSRDEEGRQFF. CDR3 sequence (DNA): TGTGCCACCAGCAGAGATGAGGAAGGGCGGCAGTTCTTC.